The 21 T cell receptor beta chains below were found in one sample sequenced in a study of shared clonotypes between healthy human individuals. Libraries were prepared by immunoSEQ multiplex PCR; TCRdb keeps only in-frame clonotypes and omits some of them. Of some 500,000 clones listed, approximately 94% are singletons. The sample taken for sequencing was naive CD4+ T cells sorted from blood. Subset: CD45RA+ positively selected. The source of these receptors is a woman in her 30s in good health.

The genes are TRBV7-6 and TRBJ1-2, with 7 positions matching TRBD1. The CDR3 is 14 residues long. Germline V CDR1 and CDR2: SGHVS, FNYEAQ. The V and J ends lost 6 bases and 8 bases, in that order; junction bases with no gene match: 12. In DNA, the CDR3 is TGTGCCAGCAGAGCCCTCGGGACAGCTTTCGGCTACACCTTC. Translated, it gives CASRALGTAFGYTF.

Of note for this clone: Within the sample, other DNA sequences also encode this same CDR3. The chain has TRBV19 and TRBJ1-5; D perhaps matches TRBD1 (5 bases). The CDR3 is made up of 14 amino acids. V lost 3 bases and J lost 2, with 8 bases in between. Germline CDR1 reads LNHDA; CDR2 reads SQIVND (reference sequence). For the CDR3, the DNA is TGTGCCAGTAGTATTTTAGGGGGCAATCAGCCCCAGCATTTT. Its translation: CASSILGGNQPQHF.

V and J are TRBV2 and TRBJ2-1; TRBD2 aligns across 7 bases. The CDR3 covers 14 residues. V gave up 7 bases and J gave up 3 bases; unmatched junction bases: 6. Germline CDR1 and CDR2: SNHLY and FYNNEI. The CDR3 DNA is TGTGCCAGCACCTTACTAGCGAACTACAATGAGCAGTTCTTC. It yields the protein CASTLLANYNEQFF.

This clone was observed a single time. CDR3 DNA sequence: TGTGCCAGCCAAACCGGACAGGGAAATGAGCAGTTCTTC. Encoded protein: CASQTGQGNEQFF. The chain carries TRBV6-6 and TRBJ2-1; 8 bases fit TRBD1. This CDR3 contains 13 residues. Per germline, CDR1 MNHNY and CDR2 SVGAGI (reference sequence). With V trimmed by 8 bases and J by 7 bases, 7 bases remained unmatched.

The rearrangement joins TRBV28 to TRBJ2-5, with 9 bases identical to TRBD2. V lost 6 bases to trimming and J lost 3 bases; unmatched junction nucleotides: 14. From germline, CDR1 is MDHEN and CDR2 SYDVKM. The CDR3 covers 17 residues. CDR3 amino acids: CASSQRRGRANEETQYF. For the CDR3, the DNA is TGTGCCAGCAGCCAGCGGCGCGGGAGGGCCAATGAAGAGACCCAGTACTTC.

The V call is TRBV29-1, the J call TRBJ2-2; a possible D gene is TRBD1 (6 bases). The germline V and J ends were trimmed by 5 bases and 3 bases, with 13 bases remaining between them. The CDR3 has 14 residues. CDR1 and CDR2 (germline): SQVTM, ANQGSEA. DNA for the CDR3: TGCAGCGTTTCCGGCAGGGGTTACACCGGGGAGCTGTTTTTT. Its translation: CSVSGRGYTGELFF.

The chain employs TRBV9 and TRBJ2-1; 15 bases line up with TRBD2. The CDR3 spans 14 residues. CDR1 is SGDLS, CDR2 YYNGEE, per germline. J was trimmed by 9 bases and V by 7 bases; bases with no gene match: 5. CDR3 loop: CASGGLAGGSEQFF. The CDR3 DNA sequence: TGTGCCAGCGGGGGACTAGCGGGAGGCTCTGAGCAGTTCTTC.

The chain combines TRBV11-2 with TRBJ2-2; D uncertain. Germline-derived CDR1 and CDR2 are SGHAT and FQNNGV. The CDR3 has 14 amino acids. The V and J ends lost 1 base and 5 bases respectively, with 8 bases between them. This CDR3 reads CASSLGPETGELFF. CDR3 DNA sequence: TGTGCCAGCAGCTTAGGCCCGGAGACCGGGGAGCTGTTTTTT.

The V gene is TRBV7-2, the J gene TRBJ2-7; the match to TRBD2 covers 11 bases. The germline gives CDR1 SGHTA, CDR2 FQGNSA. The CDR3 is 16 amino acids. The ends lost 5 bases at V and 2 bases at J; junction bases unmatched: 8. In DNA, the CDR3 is TGTGCCAGCAGCCTACTAGCGGGAGCGGGTCCCTACGAGCAGTACTTC. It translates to CASSLLAGAGPYEQYF.

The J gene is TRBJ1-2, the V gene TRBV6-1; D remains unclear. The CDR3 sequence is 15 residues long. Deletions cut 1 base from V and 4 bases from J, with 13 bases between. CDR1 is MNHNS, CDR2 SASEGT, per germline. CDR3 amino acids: CASSEVLASLYGYTF. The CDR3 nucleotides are TGTGCCAGCAGTGAAGTGTTGGCCAGCCTCTATGGCTACACCTTC.

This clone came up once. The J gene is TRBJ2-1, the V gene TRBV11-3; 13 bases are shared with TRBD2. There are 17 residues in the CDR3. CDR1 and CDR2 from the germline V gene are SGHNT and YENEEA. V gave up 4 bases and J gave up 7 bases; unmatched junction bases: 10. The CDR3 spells CASSSGLAGDVWNEQFF. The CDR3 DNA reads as TGTGCCAGCAGCTCTGGACTAGCGGGAGACGTTTGGAATGAGCAGTTCTTC.

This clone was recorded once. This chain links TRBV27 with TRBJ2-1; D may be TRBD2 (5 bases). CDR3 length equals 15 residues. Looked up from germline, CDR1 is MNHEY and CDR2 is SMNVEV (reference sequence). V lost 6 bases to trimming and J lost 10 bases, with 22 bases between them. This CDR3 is CASSRLDSLFTEQFF. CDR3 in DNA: TGTGCCAGCAGCCGCCTGGACTCTCTGTTTACGGAGCAGTTCTTC.

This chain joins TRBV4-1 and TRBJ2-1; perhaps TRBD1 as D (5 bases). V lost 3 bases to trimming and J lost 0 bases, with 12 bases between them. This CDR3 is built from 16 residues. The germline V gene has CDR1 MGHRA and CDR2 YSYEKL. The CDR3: CASSHSRQGSYNEQFF. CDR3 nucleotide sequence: TGCGCCAGCAGCCATAGTCGGCAGGGCTCCTACAATGAGCAGTTCTTC.

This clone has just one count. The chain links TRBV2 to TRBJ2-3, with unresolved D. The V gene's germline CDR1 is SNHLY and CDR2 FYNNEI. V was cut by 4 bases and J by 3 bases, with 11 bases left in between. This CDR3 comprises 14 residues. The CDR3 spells CASSARSGTDTQYF. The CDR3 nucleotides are TGTGCCAGCAGTGCTAGGAGTGGGACAGATACGCAGTATTTT.

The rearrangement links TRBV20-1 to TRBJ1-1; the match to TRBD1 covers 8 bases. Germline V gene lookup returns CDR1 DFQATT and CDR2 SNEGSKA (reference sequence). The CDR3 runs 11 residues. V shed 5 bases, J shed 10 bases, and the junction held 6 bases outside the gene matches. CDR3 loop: CSARQGTGAFF. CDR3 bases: TGCAGTGCTCGACAGGGGACGGGAGCTTTCTTT.

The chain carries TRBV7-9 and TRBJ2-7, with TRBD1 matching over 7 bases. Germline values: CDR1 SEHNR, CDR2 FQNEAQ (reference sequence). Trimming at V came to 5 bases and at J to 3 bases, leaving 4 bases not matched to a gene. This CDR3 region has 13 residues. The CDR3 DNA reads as TGTGCCAGCAGCACCAGACAGGGCTACGAGCAGTACTTC. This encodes CASSTRQGYEQYF. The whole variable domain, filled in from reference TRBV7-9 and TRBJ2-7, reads DTGVSQNPRHKITKRGQNVTFRCDPISEHNRLYWYRQTLGQGPEFLTYFQNEAQLEKSRLLSDRFSAERPKGSFSTLEIQRTEQGDSAMYLCASSTRQGYEQYFGPGTRLTVT.

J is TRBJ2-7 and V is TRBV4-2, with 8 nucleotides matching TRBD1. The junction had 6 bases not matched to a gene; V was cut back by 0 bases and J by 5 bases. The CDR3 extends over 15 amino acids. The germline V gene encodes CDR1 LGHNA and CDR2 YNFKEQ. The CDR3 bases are TGTGCCAGCAGCCAAGAAACAGGGGGTCGGAACGAGCAGTACTTC. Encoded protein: CASSQETGGRNEQYF.

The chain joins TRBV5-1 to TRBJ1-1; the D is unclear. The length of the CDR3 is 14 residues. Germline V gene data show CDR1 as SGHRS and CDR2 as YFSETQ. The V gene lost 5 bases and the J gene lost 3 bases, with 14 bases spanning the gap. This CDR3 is CASRFGAGDTEAFF. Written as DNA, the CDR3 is TGCGCCAGCAGGTTCGGTGCCGGGGACACTGAAGCTTTCTTT.

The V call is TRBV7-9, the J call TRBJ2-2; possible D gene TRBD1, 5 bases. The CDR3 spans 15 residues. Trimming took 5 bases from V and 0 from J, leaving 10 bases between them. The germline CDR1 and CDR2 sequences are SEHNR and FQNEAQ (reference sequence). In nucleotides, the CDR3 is TGTGCCAGCAGCGGTTTGGGGCCGAACACCGGGGAGCTGTTTTTT. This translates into CASSGLGPNTGELFF.

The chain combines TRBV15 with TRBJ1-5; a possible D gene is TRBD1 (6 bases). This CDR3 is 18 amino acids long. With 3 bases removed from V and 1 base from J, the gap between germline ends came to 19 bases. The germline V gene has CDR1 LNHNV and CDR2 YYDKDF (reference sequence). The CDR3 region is CATSSASIGQSSNQPQHF. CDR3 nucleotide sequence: TGTGCCACCAGCAGCGCTTCTATCGGACAGTCAAGCAATCAGCCCCAGCATTTT.

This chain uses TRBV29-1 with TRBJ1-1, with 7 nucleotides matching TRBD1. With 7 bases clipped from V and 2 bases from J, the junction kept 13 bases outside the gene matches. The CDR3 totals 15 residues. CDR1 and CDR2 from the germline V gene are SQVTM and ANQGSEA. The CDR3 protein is CSARSGGTANTEAFF. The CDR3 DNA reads TGCAGCGCAAGAAGTGGTGGGACAGCTAACACTGAAGCTTTCTTT.